Below are 10 T cell receptor beta chains sequenced from a single sample in a study of shared clonotypes between healthy human individuals. The naive CD8 subset, CD45RO-negative cells positively selected for CCR7, excluded terminally differentiated effector memory CD45RA+ cells. Libraries were prepared by immunoSEQ multiplex PCR; TCRdb keeps only in-frame clonotypes and omits some of them. The table lists around 640,000 clones, about 96% of them singletons, with approximately 0.12% in the top ten. Input material: naive CD8+ T cells sorted from blood. The receptors shown here come from a woman in her twenties or thirties in good health.

The chain has TRBV10-2 and TRBJ2-7; TRBD2 aligns across 12 bases. J lost 0 bases, V lost 4 bases, and 1 base had no gene match. The CDR3 is 15 amino acids. Germline V gene data show CDR1 as WSHSY and CDR2 as SAAADI. This CDR3 is CASSGTSGNSYEQYF. CDR3 in DNA: TGCGCCAGCAGTGGGACTAGCGGGAACTCCTACGAGCAGTACTTC.

The chain joins TRBV5-1 to TRBJ2-7, with D possibly being TRBD1 (6 bases). Germline CDR1 is SGHRS and CDR2 is YFSETQ. Trimming stripped 7 bases from V and 0 bases from J, with 8 bases between. The CDR3 has 12 residues. The CDR3 bases are TGCGCCAGCGGGACAACCTCCTACGAGCAGTACTTC. As protein: CASGTTSYEQYF.

This clone was seen only once. V and J are TRBV7-9 and TRBJ1-4; no clear D gene. CDR1 and CDR2 (germline): SEHNR, FQNEAQ (reference sequence). The CDR3 covers 13 residues. V lost 4 bases to trimming and J lost 6 bases, with 9 bases between them. CDR3 coding DNA: TGTGCCAGCAGCTGGGGATTGTATGAAAAACTGTTTTTT. This codes for CASSWGLYEKLFF.

V usage is TRBV15 and J usage is TRBJ1-1; no reliable D call. V was cut by 0 bases and J by 3 bases, with 14 bases left in between. The CDR3 spans 16 residues. Germline assignment: CDR1 LNHNV and CDR2 YYDKDF (reference sequence). CDR3 in DNA: TGTGCCACCAGCAGAGATCGCGGGAGGTGGGACACTGAAGCTTTCTTT. This translates into CATSRDRGRWDTEAFF.

The rearrangement uses TRBV6-6 and TRBJ1-1, with no clear D. Trimming left V 8 bases short and J 5 bases short, with 9 bases between. CDR1 and CDR2 (germline): MNHNY, SVGAGI (reference sequence). This CDR3 region has 11 residues. The chain's CDR3 is CASGLGTEAFF. The CDR3, as DNA: TGTGCCAGCGGGCTAGGGACTGAAGCTTTCTTT.

V gene TRBV19 combines with J gene TRBJ1-1, with D unresolved. V was clipped by 5 bases and J by 5 bases, with 12 bases between them. The CDR3 is 13 amino acids. The germline V gene has CDR1 LNHDA and CDR2 SQIVND (reference sequence). CDR3 in amino acids: CASSLTSRTEAFF. The CDR3 region has the DNA TGTGCCAGTAGTCTTACGAGTAGAACTGAAGCTTTCTTT.

CDR3 loop: CASRETTGPSSYEQYF. CDR3 bases: TGTGCCAGCAGGGAAACCACAGGGCCCAGCTCCTACGAGCAGTACTTC. V and J are TRBV6-1 and TRBJ2-7; TRBD1 might be the D (6 bases). V dropped 6 bases and J dropped 0 bases, with 18 bases sitting between them. This CDR3 has 16 amino acids. Germline CDR1 is MNHNS and CDR2 is SASEGT.

This chain joins TRBV29-1 and TRBJ2-1; 7 bases are shared with TRBD2. The CDR3 is made up of 14 amino acids. V trimming: 8 bases; J trimming: 7 bases; junction bases outside the gene matches: 14. Germline V gene lookup returns CDR1 SQVTM and CDR2 ANQGSEA. CDR3 loop: CSIKSGKGKNEQFF. CDR3 coding DNA: TGCAGCATAAAAAGCGGGAAGGGTAAAAATGAGCAGTTCTTC.

V usage is TRBV5-1 and J usage is TRBJ2-1; possibly TRBD1 for D (6 bases). V lost 0 bases, J lost 14 bases, and 15 bases lay in between. Germline CDR1 SGHRS, CDR2 YFSETQ. The CDR3 has 13 amino acids. CDR3 in DNA: TGCGCCAGCAGCTTGGAACAGGGTGGGGAAAAGTTCTTC. Protein: CASSLEQGGEKFF.

The chain is built from TRBV27 and TRBJ2-1; D unresolved. Germline loops: CDR1 MNHEY, CDR2 SMNVEV (reference sequence). Trimming left V 5 bases short and J 0 bases short, with 2 bases between. The CDR3 runs to 12 residues. CDR3 in DNA: TGTGCCAGCAGTCCCTCCTACAATGAGCAGTTCTTC. Residues: CASSPSYNEQFF.